What follows describes a single TCR beta chain. Its specificity is unknown. Across 18 months, stable Graves' hyperthyroidism was marked by no progression to ophthalmopathy. These patients, aged 18 to 65, had recently diagnosed hyperthyroidism lasting under 2 months. Exclusion followed for patients with uncontrolled infection, other autoimmune disease, pregnancy or lactation. The data were taken from a study of T cells in Graves' hyperthyroidism and ophthalmopathy. General study findings and limits: Ophthalmopathy was predicted by the model a median of roughly 6.6 months ahead of onset.

Amplified regions were TCR beta CDR3 sequences from RNA transcripts. Researchers ran a first-round RT-PCR on the TCR CDR3 using the HTBI primer set. TCRdb passed the multiplex PCR reads through MiXCR, listing each CDR3 protein once. The table records a few hundred thousand distinct CDR3 sequences, 25% of them present only once. Sequencing was performed on blood. The receptor was isolated from a man aged 45-60 years with Graves' hyperthyroidism.

This chain's CDR3 is CASSRSSTHEQYF. For the CDR3, the DNA is TGCGCCAGCAGTAGGTCCTCGACCCACGAGCAGTACTTC. The chain has TRBV10-1 and TRBJ2-7; D is uncertain. Trimming took 5 bases from V and 5 from J, leaving 13 bases between them. The germline V gene encodes CDR1 WNHNN and CDR2 SYGVQD (reference sequence). The CDR3 runs 13 residues.